A selection of T cell receptor beta chains follows, all from one sample in a study of shared clonotypes between healthy human individuals. Clones were read by immunoSEQ multiplex PCR, and TCRdb kept only the in-frame ones, dropping some. The sample consists of millions of clones, approximately 94% of them appearing once. The specimen was naive CD8+ T cells sorted from blood. Source of these receptors: a man younger than 35 in good health. Both conserved end residues are part of each CDR3. Fields, in order: CDR3 protein, CDR3 DNA, clone size, V gene, D gene, J gene. D genes are given only for firm matches. Where a row states a size, it is once, few, many or the class of an expanded clone; other rows omit it.

CDR3aa: CASSSWGVGNIQYF
CDR3nt: TGTGCCAGCAGCTCGTGGGGGGTCGGAAACATTCAGTACTTC
abundance: -
v_gene: TRBV13
d_gene: -
j_gene: TRBJ2-4

CDR3aa: CASSHHRAFNQPQHF
CDR3nt: TGTGCCAGCAGTCACCACAGGGCGTTCAATCAGCCCCAGCATTTT
abundance: -
v_gene: TRBV27
d_gene: -
j_gene: TRBJ1-5

CDR3aa: CASRRDRASNQPQHF
CDR3nt: TGTGCCAGCAGACGGGACAGGGCTAGCAATCAGCCCCAGCATTTT
abundance: -
v_gene: TRBV6-6
d_gene: TRBD1
j_gene: TRBJ1-5

CDR3aa: CASSQSVRHEQYF
CDR3nt: TGCGCCAGCAGTCAATCGGTCCGTCACGAGCAGTACTTC
abundance: -
v_gene: TRBV23-1
d_gene: -
j_gene: TRBJ2-7

CDR3aa: CASSPEQGVSYEQYF
CDR3nt: TGTGCCAGCAGTCCAGAGCAGGGGGTTTCCTACGAGCAGTACTTC
abundance: -
v_gene: TRBV27
d_gene: TRBD1
j_gene: TRBJ2-7

CDR3aa: CASSPEGQGNQPQHF
CDR3nt: TGTGCCAGCAGCCCAGAGGGACAGGGCAATCAGCCCCAGCATTTT
abundance: -
v_gene: TRBV7-9
d_gene: TRBD1
j_gene: TRBJ1-5

CDR3aa: CASSLQGSYEQYF
CDR3nt: TGTGCCAGCAGTCTACAGGGCTCCTACGAGCAGTACTTC
abundance: -
v_gene: TRBV27
d_gene: -
j_gene: TRBJ2-7

CDR3aa: CASSEILPPYIEQFF
CDR3nt: TGTGCCAGCAGTGAAATACTCCCACCGTATATTGAGCAGTTCTTC
abundance: -
v_gene: TRBV6-1
d_gene: -
j_gene: TRBJ2-1

CDR3aa: CASSLAFVRVTDTQYF
CDR3nt: TGTGCCAGCAGCTTAGCTTTCGTCAGGGTAACAGATACGCAGTATTTT
abundance: -
v_gene: TRBV7-2
d_gene: -
j_gene: TRBJ2-3

CDR3aa: CASGQTGGHEQFF
CDR3nt: TGTGCTAGTGGTCAAACCGGGGGCCATGAGCAGTTCTTC
abundance: -
v_gene: TRBV12-5
d_gene: -
j_gene: TRBJ2-1

CDR3aa: CASSDSSGSRGNEQFF
CDR3nt: TGTGCCAGCAGTGATAGTAGCGGGAGTAGGGGGAATGAGCAGTTCTTC
abundance: -
v_gene: TRBV25-1
d_gene: TRBD2
j_gene: TRBJ2-1

CDR3aa: CASSLRDSDGYTF
CDR3nt: TGTGCCAGCAGCCTCCGGGACAGTGATGGCTACACCTTC
abundance: few
v_gene: TRBV2
d_gene: TRBD1
j_gene: TRBJ1-2

CDR3aa: CASSQQAPRNYGYTF
CDR3nt: TGTGCCAGCAGTCAACAGGCTCCCCGAAACTATGGCTACACCTTC
abundance: -
v_gene: TRBV2
d_gene: -
j_gene: TRBJ1-2

CDR3aa: CASSQDRAYRTYF
CDR3nt: TGCGCCAGCAGCCAAGATCGAGCCTACCGGACGTACTTC
abundance: -
v_gene: TRBV4-3
d_gene: -
j_gene: TRBJ2-7

CDR3aa: CASSQTPDREQETQYF
CDR3nt: TGCGCCAGCAGCCAAACCCCGGACAGGGAGCAAGAGACCCAGTACTTC
abundance: -
v_gene: TRBV4-1
d_gene: TRBD1
j_gene: TRBJ2-5

CDR3aa: CSAAEDSEAFF
CDR3nt: TGCAGTGCAGCTGAGGACTCTGAAGCTTTCTTT
abundance: once
v_gene: TRBV20-1
d_gene: -
j_gene: TRBJ1-1

CDR3aa: CASSFAVQQSTDTQYF
CDR3nt: TGCGCCAGCAGCTTCGCAGTACAACAAAGCACAGATACGCAGTATTTT
abundance: -
v_gene: TRBV5-1
d_gene: -
j_gene: TRBJ2-3

CDR3aa: CASSEWGVDTDTQYF
CDR3nt: TGTGCCAGCAGTGAATGGGGGGTTGACACAGATACGCAGTATTTT
abundance: -
v_gene: TRBV6-1
d_gene: -
j_gene: TRBJ2-3

CDR3aa: CASSSRTASYEQYF
CDR3nt: TGTGCCAGCAGCTCCCGAACGGCCTCCTACGAGCAGTACTTC
abundance: once
v_gene: TRBV7-9
d_gene: -
j_gene: TRBJ2-7

CDR3aa: CASSSEGWHTQYF
CDR3nt: TGTGCCAGCAGCTCAGAAGGGTGGCATACCCAGTACTTC
abundance: -
v_gene: TRBV13
d_gene: -
j_gene: TRBJ2-5

CDR3aa: CASSSGTGLYEQYF
CDR3nt: TGTGCCAGCAGCTCGGGGACAGGGCTCTACGAGCAGTACTTC
abundance: -
v_gene: TRBV7-6
d_gene: TRBD1
j_gene: TRBJ2-7

CDR3aa: CASNLGGKLFF
CDR3nt: TGTGCCAGTAACCTGGGTGGAAAACTGTTTTTT
abundance: -
v_gene: TRBV19
d_gene: -
j_gene: TRBJ1-4

CDR3aa: CASSSGPWDSYYNSPLHF
CDR3nt: TGTGCCAGCAGCTCCGGACCGTGGGACAGCTACTATAATTCACCCCTCCACTTT
abundance: once
v_gene: TRBV5-6
d_gene: TRBD1
j_gene: TRBJ1-6

CDR3aa: CASRLQGAGGYTF
CDR3nt: TGTGCCAGCAGGCTACAGGGGGCGGGTGGCTACACCTTC
abundance: -
v_gene: TRBV7-9
d_gene: TRBD1
j_gene: TRBJ1-2

CDR3aa: CASSFSGHPEQYF
CDR3nt: TGTGCCAGCAGTTTCTCCGGACACCCCGAGCAGTACTTC
abundance: -
v_gene: TRBV6-5
d_gene: -
j_gene: TRBJ2-7

CDR3aa: CASSLSVGPLSYEQYF
CDR3nt: TGTGCCAGCAGTTTATCGGTAGGGCCGCTCTCCTACGAGCAGTACTTC
abundance: once
v_gene: TRBV27
d_gene: -
j_gene: TRBJ2-7

CDR3aa: CASTPRVGWTDTQYF
CDR3nt: TGTGCCAGCACCCCTCGGGTAGGTTGGACAGATACGCAGTATTTT
abundance: -
v_gene: TRBV5-6
d_gene: -
j_gene: TRBJ2-3

CDR3aa: CASSLAGGSYNEQFF
CDR3nt: TGTGCCAGCAGCTTAGCGGGGGGCTCCTACAATGAGCAGTTCTTC
abundance: -
v_gene: TRBV2
d_gene: TRBD2
j_gene: TRBJ2-1

CDR3aa: CASSLGGAGVEAFF
CDR3nt: TGTGCCAGCAGTTTAGGGGGGGCAGGGGTTGAAGCTTTCTTT
abundance: -
v_gene: TRBV27
d_gene: -
j_gene: TRBJ1-1

CDR3aa: CASRQGVTEAFF
CDR3nt: TGTGCCAGTAGACAGGGGGTAACTGAAGCTTTCTTT
abundance: -
v_gene: TRBV19
d_gene: TRBD1
j_gene: TRBJ1-1

CDR3aa: CASSLGVQTSGTDTQYF
CDR3nt: TGTGCCAGCAGCTTAGGGGTACAGACTAGCGGCACAGATACGCAGTATTTT
abundance: -
v_gene: TRBV13
d_gene: TRBD2
j_gene: TRBJ2-3

CDR3aa: CASSSAWGERANEQFF
CDR3nt: TGTGCCAGCAGTTCTGCATGGGGGGAGAGGGCCAATGAGCAGTTCTTC
abundance: -
v_gene: TRBV27
d_gene: -
j_gene: TRBJ2-1

CDR3aa: CASYTSNYGYTF
CDR3nt: TGTGCCAGTTATACTTCTAACTATGGCTACACCTTC
abundance: -
v_gene: TRBV5-6
d_gene: -
j_gene: TRBJ1-2

CDR3aa: CASSESYGIDPSGNTIYF
CDR3nt: TGTGCCAGCAGTGAATCCTATGGCATAGATCCTTCTGGAAACACCATATATTTT
abundance: -
v_gene: TRBV25-1
d_gene: -
j_gene: TRBJ1-3

CDR3aa: CASSQDHAGGDGYTF
CDR3nt: TGCGCCAGCAGCCAAGATCACGCAGGGGGCGATGGCTACACCTTC
abundance: -
v_gene: TRBV4-3
d_gene: TRBD1
j_gene: TRBJ1-2

CDR3aa: CASSQGMGAGNTIYF
CDR3nt: TGTGCCAGCAGCCAAGGGATGGGGGCTGGAAACACCATATATTTT
abundance: -
v_gene: TRBV4-2
d_gene: -
j_gene: TRBJ1-3

CDR3aa: CATSSELPSGNTIYF
CDR3nt: TGTGCCACCAGCAGTGAACTACCCTCTGGAAACACCATATATTTT
abundance: -
v_gene: TRBV15
d_gene: -
j_gene: TRBJ1-3

CDR3aa: CASSLDVYSNQPQHF
CDR3nt: TGTGCCAGCAGCTTAGATGTTTATAGCAATCAGCCCCAGCATTTT
abundance: -
v_gene: TRBV11-2
d_gene: -
j_gene: TRBJ1-5

CDR3aa: CASSPGTGFDEQYF
CDR3nt: TGTGCCAGCAGTCCCGGGACAGGGTTCGACGAGCAGTACTTC
abundance: -
v_gene: TRBV27
d_gene: TRBD1
j_gene: TRBJ2-7

CDR3aa: CSVRLEGETQYF
CDR3nt: TGCAGCGTTCGACTAGAGGGAGAGACCCAGTACTTC
abundance: -
v_gene: TRBV29-1
d_gene: -
j_gene: TRBJ2-5

CDR3aa: CASSLYSTYEQYF
CDR3nt: TGTGCCAGCAGCTTATACAGCACCTACGAGCAGTACTTC
abundance: -
v_gene: TRBV13
d_gene: -
j_gene: TRBJ2-7

CDR3aa: CASSRAIQPQHF
CDR3nt: TGTGCCAGCAGTCGAGCAATCCAGCCCCAGCATTTT
abundance: -
v_gene: TRBV2
d_gene: -
j_gene: TRBJ1-5

CDR3aa: CASGGLAYHNEQFF
CDR3nt: TGTGCCAGCGGGGGACTAGCGTATCACAATGAGCAGTTCTTC
abundance: -
v_gene: TRBV27
d_gene: TRBD2
j_gene: TRBJ2-1

CDR3aa: CASSALDGRTDTQYF
CDR3nt: TGTGCCAGCAGTGCCCTCGACGGACGCACAGATACGCAGTATTTT
abundance: -
v_gene: TRBV27
d_gene: -
j_gene: TRBJ2-3

CDR3aa: CASSVSGLAPDEQYF
CDR3nt: TGTGCCAGCAGCGTCTCGGGACTAGCCCCCGACGAGCAGTACTTC
abundance: once
v_gene: TRBV9
d_gene: TRBD2
j_gene: TRBJ2-7

CDR3aa: CASSAGVYSEQYF
CDR3nt: TGTGCCAGCAGCGCGGGAGTATATAGCGAGCAGTACTTC
abundance: -
v_gene: TRBV9
d_gene: -
j_gene: TRBJ2-7

CDR3aa: CASSLEPGVGNQPQHF
CDR3nt: TGTGCCAGCAGCTTAGAGCCGGGGGTGGGCAATCAGCCCCAGCATTTT
abundance: -
v_gene: TRBV7-9
d_gene: -
j_gene: TRBJ1-5

CDR3aa: CASSGTSGAVDTQYF
CDR3nt: TGTGCCAGCAGCGGGACTAGCGGAGCTGTAGATACGCAGTATTTT
abundance: -
v_gene: TRBV5-4
d_gene: TRBD2
j_gene: TRBJ2-3

CDR3aa: CASSVPGQGTGSGNTIYF
CDR3nt: TGTGCCAGCAGTGTCCCGGGACAGGGTACGGGATCTGGAAACACCATATATTTT
abundance: -
v_gene: TRBV2
d_gene: TRBD1
j_gene: TRBJ1-3

CDR3aa: CASSFAAGGDFLYEQYF
CDR3nt: TGTGCCAGCAGCTTCGCGGCAGGGGGGGATTTCCTCTACGAGCAGTACTTC
abundance: once
v_gene: TRBV11-1
d_gene: -
j_gene: TRBJ2-7

CDR3aa: CASSPPTSGGETQYF
CDR3nt: TGTGCCAGCAGCCCCCCGACTAGCGGGGGAGAGACCCAGTACTTC
abundance: -
v_gene: TRBV9
d_gene: TRBD2
j_gene: TRBJ2-5

CDR3aa: CASSDRDRVGEQYF
CDR3nt: TGTGCCAGCAGTGACCGGGACAGGGTAGGCGAGCAGTACTTC
abundance: -
v_gene: TRBV6-5
d_gene: TRBD1
j_gene: TRBJ2-7

CDR3aa: CASSQLPGQSYEQYF
CDR3nt: TGCGCCAGCAGCCAGTTACCGGGACAGTCCTACGAGCAGTACTTC
abundance: -
v_gene: TRBV4-1
d_gene: TRBD1
j_gene: TRBJ2-7

CDR3aa: CASSLEWVMTEEETQYF
CDR3nt: TGTGCCAGCAGCTTAGAGTGGGTTATGACGGAAGAAGAGACCCAGTACTTC
abundance: -
v_gene: TRBV7-9
d_gene: -
j_gene: TRBJ2-5

CDR3aa: CASSLIGEGSYEQYF
CDR3nt: TGTGCCAGCAGCCTCATTGGGGAGGGATCCTACGAGCAGTACTTC
abundance: -
v_gene: TRBV7-8
d_gene: TRBD2
j_gene: TRBJ2-7

CDR3aa: CASSSGSGANVLTF
CDR3nt: TGTGCCAGCAGCTCGGGATCTGGGGCCAACGTCCTGACTTTC
abundance: -
v_gene: TRBV7-2
d_gene: -
j_gene: TRBJ2-6

CDR3aa: CASSAGPEANYGYTF
CDR3nt: TGTGCCAGCAGCGCGGGACCTGAGGCCAACTATGGCTACACCTTC
abundance: -
v_gene: TRBV5-6
d_gene: -
j_gene: TRBJ1-2